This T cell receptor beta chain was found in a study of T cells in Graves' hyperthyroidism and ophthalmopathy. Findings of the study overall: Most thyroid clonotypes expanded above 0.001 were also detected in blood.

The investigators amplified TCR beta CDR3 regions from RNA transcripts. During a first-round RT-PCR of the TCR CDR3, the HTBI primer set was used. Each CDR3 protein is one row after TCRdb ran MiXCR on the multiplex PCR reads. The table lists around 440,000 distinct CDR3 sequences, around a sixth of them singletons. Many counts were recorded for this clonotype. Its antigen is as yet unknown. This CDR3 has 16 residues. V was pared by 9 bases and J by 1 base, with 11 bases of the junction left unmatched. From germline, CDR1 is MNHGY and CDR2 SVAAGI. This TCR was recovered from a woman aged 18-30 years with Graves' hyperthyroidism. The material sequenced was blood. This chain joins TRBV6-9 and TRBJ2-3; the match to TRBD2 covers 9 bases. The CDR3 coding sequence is TGTGCCAGACCAACAGCGGGAGGAGAGGGCACAGATACGCAGTATTTT. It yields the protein CARPTAGGEGTDTQYF.